The 29 T cell receptor beta chains below all came from one sample that was sequenced in a study of T cell responses to AZD1222 COVID-19 vaccine. Clones were read by immunoSEQ multiplex PCR, and TCRdb kept only the in-frame ones, dropping some. Here the sample spans 95,000 to 150,000 clones, 86% being singletons. This material consisted of peripheral blood, taken 28 days after the second AZD1222 dose. The receptors derive from an adult who received the AZD1222 COVID-19 vaccine.

The chain employs TRBV2 and TRBJ1-4; D is possibly TRBD1 (5 bases). V lost 5 bases and J 4 bases, leaving 11 bases between the germline ends. Germline V lookup: CDR1 SNHLY, CDR2 FYNNEI. The CDR3 is 14 residues long. The CDR3 DNA follows: TGTGCCAGCAGTACCGACAGCCTTAATGAAAAACTGTTTTTT. Its protein product is CASSTDSLNEKLFF.

The CDR3, as DNA: TGTGCCAGCAGCCCTACCTCGGGGGCATACACTGAAGCTTTCTTT. Translating gives CASSPTSGAYTEAFF. J is TRBJ1-1 and V is TRBV3-1 (or the pseudogene TRBV3-2), with D perhaps TRBD1 (6 bases). From germline, CDR1 is LGHDT and CDR2 YNNKEL (reference sequence). V was clipped by 4 bases and J by 3 bases, with 15 bases between them. The CDR3 consists of 15 residues.

This clone was recorded a few times. The gene calls are TRBV28 and TRBJ2-3; the D gene could be TRBD1 or TRBD2 (5 bases each). The CDR3 has 11 amino acids. With 7 bases removed from V and 9 bases from J, the gap between germline ends came to 11 bases. Per germline, CDR1 MDHEN and CDR2 SYDVKM. The CDR3 DNA reads as TGTGCCAGCAAAATCAGGGAGACGCAGTATTTT. The encoded protein is CASKIRETQYF.

V gene TRBV9 combines with J gene TRBJ1-1; weak D call: TRBD1 (6 bases). The ends were cut back, 0 bases at V and 7 bases at J, with 10 bases in the middle. From germline, CDR1 is SGDLS and CDR2 YYNGEE. The CDR3 sequence is 13 residues long. This CDR3 reads CASSVEQGGEAFF. As DNA, the CDR3 is TGTGCCAGCAGCGTAGAACAGGGAGGTGAAGCTTTCTTT.

V gene TRBV7-9 combines with J gene TRBJ2-5; TRBD2 aligns across 8 bases. The CDR3 consists of 15 residues. CDR1 is SEHNR, CDR2 FQNEAQ, per germline (reference sequence). V shed 2 bases and J 5 bases; nucleotides not matched to a gene: 7. The CDR3, as DNA: TGTGCCAGCAGCTTACTATTAGCGGGGCTTGAGACCCAGTACTTC. This codes for CASSLLLAGLETQYF.

The J gene is TRBJ1-2, the V gene TRBV6-5; D is possibly TRBD1 (5 bases). CDR1 is MNHEY, CDR2 SVGAGI, per germline. V was clipped by 0 bases and J by 5 bases, with 10 bases between them. There are 14 residues in the CDR3. The chain's CDR3 is CASSYSLGDYGYTF. For the CDR3, the DNA is TGTGCCAGCAGTTACTCGTTAGGGGATTATGGCTACACCTTC.

This clone has a handful of counts. A read error may produce the germline difference seen at one junction end. This chain uses TRBV28 with TRBJ2-1, with TRBD2 as a possible D gene (6 bases). This CDR3 contains 13 residues. Germline V gene sequence: CDR1 MDHEN, CDR2 SYDVKM. The CDR3 DNA sequence: TGTGCCAGCAGATTATTGGGGGGCAATGAGCAGTTCTTC. It encodes CASRLLGGNEQFF.

This clone has only a few counts. V and J are TRBV19 and TRBJ1-1, with TRBD1 identical over 11 bases. V dropped 5 bases and J dropped 5; count of bases not matched to a gene: 7. The germline V gene has CDR1 LNHDA and CDR2 SQIVND (reference sequence). This CDR3 is built from 15 residues. The CDR3, as DNA: TGTGCCAGTAGTTCCGGGACAGGGGGTAAGACTGAAGCTTTCTTT. It translates to CASSSGTGGKTEAFF.

A remark on this clone: Additional DNA sequences in this sample encode the identical CDR3. This sequence joins TRBV5-1 and TRBJ1-1; D is perhaps TRBD1 (5 bases). The CDR3 covers 14 residues. V was cut by 4 bases and J by 1 base, with 11 bases left in between. Germline assignment: CDR1 SGHRS and CDR2 YFSETQ. The CDR3 DNA follows: TGCGCCAGCAGCACCGGGACGGAGAACACTGAAGCTTTCTTT. This encodes CASSTGTENTEAFF.

The CDR3 here is CATSDVSDTRELFF. Here the CDR3 DNA reads TGTGCCACCAGTGATGTCTCAGATACTCGGGAGCTGTTTTTT. V usage is TRBV24-1 and J usage is TRBJ2-2; D uncertain. This CDR3 comprises 14 residues. Trimming took 3 bases from V and 9 from J, leaving 13 bases between them. Germline V lookup: CDR1 KGHDR, CDR2 SFDVKD.

The V call is TRBV5-1, the J call TRBJ2-7, with TRBD1 as a possible D gene (5 bases). Trimming left V 0 bases short and J 1 base short, with 11 bases between. Germline loops: CDR1 SGHRS, CDR2 YFSETQ. This CDR3 contains 15 residues. The CDR3 protein is CASSLVGQGSYEQYF. The CDR3 coding sequence is TGCGCCAGCAGCTTGGTAGGGCAGGGATCCTACGAGCAGTACTTC.

This rearrangement joins TRBV6-4 to TRBJ1-6; TRBD1 agrees at 8 bases. Looked up from germline, CDR1 is MRHNA and CDR2 is SNTAGT. The CDR3 length is 14 residues. Trimming cost V 10 bases and J 7 bases; bases outside gene matches: 9. CDR3 region: CATRITGGNSPLHF. CDR3 bases: TGTGCCACCAGGATAACAGGGGGGAATTCACCCCTCCACTTT.

This sequence joins TRBV19 and TRBJ1-3; D may be TRBD1 (6 bases). The germline V and J ends were trimmed by 4 bases and 0 bases, with 10 bases remaining between them. This CDR3 region has 15 residues. Looked up from germline, CDR1 is LNHDA and CDR2 is SQIVND (reference sequence). The CDR3 loop is CASSRRDISGNTIYF. The DNA for the CDR3 is TGTGCCAGTAGTAGACGGGACATCTCTGGAAACACCATATATTTT.

Here the CDR3 reads CASSFDGDSNQPQHF. CDR3 DNA sequence: TGTGCCAGCAGCTTTGATGGGGATAGCAATCAGCCCCAGCATTTT. The V call is TRBV12-1, the J call TRBJ1-5. TRBV12-1 is reported as a pseudogene. The CDR3 covers 15 residues.

The chain recombines TRBV6-5 with TRBJ1-5; 7 positions match TRBD1. Trimming took 7 bases from V and 6 from J; bases not matched to a gene: 6. The germline V gene encodes CDR1 MNHEY and CDR2 SVGAGI. The CDR3 length is 13 residues. The CDR3 nucleotides are TGTGCCAGCAACAGGGGACTGGGTCAGCCCCAGCATTTT. As protein: CASNRGLGQPQHF.

The rearrangement joins TRBV5-6 to TRBJ2-7, with 7 bases fitting TRBD1. Germline values: CDR1 SGHDT, CDR2 YYEEEE. CDR3 length: 16 amino acids. The V gene end was trimmed by 0 bases and the J gene end by 3 bases; junction bases not matched to a gene: 9. CDR3 nucleotides: TGTGCCAGCAGCTTGGCACTACAGGGGAACGACTACGAGCAGTACTTC. Amino acids: CASSLALQGNDYEQYF. The full variable domain, its missing parts supplied by reference TRBV5-6 and TRBJ2-7, is DAGVTQSPTHLIKTRGQQVTLRCSPKSGHDTVSWYQQALGQGPQFIFQYYEEEERQRGNFPDRFSGHQFPNYSSELNVNALLLGDSALYLCASSLALQGNDYEQYFGPGTRLTVT.

The V call is TRBV18, the J call TRBJ1-1; D might be TRBD1 (5 bases). Germline-derived CDR1 and CDR2 are KGHSH and LQKENI. Trimming removed 3 bases at V and 0 bases at J, with 11 bases between. This CDR3 is 15 amino acids long. The CDR3 here is CASSPGVTMNTEAFF. In DNA, the CDR3 is TGTGCCAGCTCACCGGGGGTCACCATGAACACTGAAGCTTTCTTT.

The rearrangement joins TRBV4-1 to TRBJ1-5; D is perhaps TRBD1 (5 bases). The V end was cut by 5 bases, the J end by 1 base, with 9 bases between. The CDR3 has 14 amino acids. Per germline, CDR1 MGHRA and CDR2 YSYEKL. The CDR3, as DNA: TGCGCCAGCAGCTTCGAGGGGAGCAATCAGCCCCAGCATTTT. Amino acid sequence: CASSFEGSNQPQHF.

This chain connects TRBV9 to TRBJ1-2; D is possibly TRBD1 (6 bases). Trimming cost V 3 bases and J 8 bases, with 17 bases left between them. Germline loops: CDR1 SGDLS, CDR2 YYNGEE. The CDR3 is 14 amino acids. The CDR3 protein is CASSGGRGRSGYTF. As DNA, the CDR3 is TGTGCCAGCAGCGGTGGTAGGGGGAGGAGCGGCTACACCTTC.

The gene calls are TRBV30 and TRBJ1-5, with TRBD1 as a possible D gene (6 bases). Germline loops: CDR1 GTSNPN, CDR2 SVGIG (reference sequence). V shed 2 bases and J shed 5 bases, with 10 bases lying between them. The CDR3 length is 13 residues. The CDR3 loop reads CAWSLEGDQPQHF. DNA for the CDR3: TGTGCCTGGAGTCTAGAGGGGGATCAGCCCCAGCATTTT.

The chain joins TRBV12-3 or TRBV12-4 to TRBJ1-1, with TRBD1 as a possible D gene (5 bases). The V gene lost 1 base and the J gene lost 11 bases, with 11 bases spanning the gap. CDR3 size: 12 residues. CDR3 in amino acids: CASSLGGGAAFF. Written as DNA, the CDR3 is TGTGCCAGCAGTTTAGGGGGAGGGGCCGCTTTCTTT.

The chain links TRBV3-1 (or the pseudogene TRBV3-2) to TRBJ1-1; TRBD1 aligns across 7 bases. Germline CDR1 and CDR2: LGHDT and YNNKEL (reference sequence). The CDR3 consists of 15 residues. J was trimmed by 3 bases and V by 4 bases; bases with no gene match: 8. This CDR3 reads CASSLGTVRHTEAFF. The CDR3 DNA reads TGTGCCAGCAGCCTCGGGACAGTCCGGCACACTGAAGCTTTCTTT.

CDR3 coding DNA: TGTGCCAGCAGCTTTGGGACAGGGGTCTCACCCCTCCACTTT. It specifies CASSFGTGVSPLHF. V and J are TRBV5-6 and TRBJ1-6; TRBD1 agrees at 10 bases. Germline CDR1 reads SGHDT; CDR2 reads YYEEEE. J lost 10 bases, V lost 2 bases, and 3 bases had no gene match. CDR3 length equals 14 residues.

The CDR3 is CASSQFRVRDAEAFF. For the CDR3, the DNA is TGCGCCAGCAGCCAGTTTCGAGTCCGGGACGCTGAAGCTTTCTTT. This sequence joins TRBV4-1 and TRBJ1-1, with D possibly matching TRBD1 (5 bases). CDR1 is MGHRA and CDR2 is YSYEKL in the germline V gene. V was shortened by 3 bases and J by 6 bases, with 17 bases between the two germline ends. The CDR3 covers 15 residues.

This sequence joins TRBV3-1 (or the pseudogene TRBV3-2) and TRBJ2-2; D is ambiguous. Trimming took off 0 bases at V and 6 bases at J, with 11 bases between the two ends. The CDR3 spans 15 residues. CDR1 is LGHDT, CDR2 YNNKEL, per germline (reference sequence). The CDR3: CASSQEFGPAGELFF. In DNA form, the CDR3 reads TGTGCCAGCAGCCAAGAATTTGGCCCGGCCGGGGAGCTGTTTTTT.

V is TRBV7-8 and J is TRBJ2-3; D gene uncertain. The CDR3 runs 15 residues. Per germline, CDR1 SGHVS and CDR2 FQNEAQ. Trimming took 1 base from V and 0 from J, leaving 8 bases between them. The CDR3 nucleotides read TGTGCCAGCAGCTTAGAAGCGAAGAGCACAGATACGCAGTATTTT. It specifies CASSLEAKSTDTQYF.

The chain joins TRBV3-1 (or the pseudogene TRBV3-2) to TRBJ1-6; no definite D call. In germline, CDR1 is LGHDT, CDR2 YNNKEL (reference sequence). With 6 bases removed from V and 7 bases from J, the gap between germline ends came to 7 bases. The CDR3 consists of 12 residues. This CDR3 reads CASSWENSPLHF. The CDR3 DNA is TGTGCCAGCAGTTGGGAGAATTCACCCCTCCACTTT.

This chain joins TRBV30 and TRBJ1-2, with D possibly TRBD1 on 5 matching bases. This CDR3 contains 14 residues. Trimming left V 1 base short and J 2 bases short, with 11 bases between. Germline lookup yields CDR1 GTSNPN and CDR2 SVGIG (reference sequence). The CDR3 protein is CAWSGPQGNYGYTF. In DNA, the CDR3 is TGTGCCTGGAGTGGCCCTCAGGGAAACTATGGCTACACCTTC.

The chain uses TRBV30 and TRBJ1-3, with D unclear. Germline assignment: CDR1 GTSNPN and CDR2 SVGIG (reference sequence). There are 12 residues in the CDR3. V was pared by 5 bases and J by 0 bases, with 5 bases between. In nucleotides, the CDR3 is TGTGCCTGGGAATCCTCTGGAAACACCATATATTTT. This sequence encodes CAWESSGNTIYF.